These T cell receptor beta chains were read from a single sample in a study of response to subunit inactivated influenza vaccine. In TCRdb, the RT-PCR reads were re-called with MiXCR into one record per CDR3 protein. The sample records around 480,000 distinct CDR3 sequences, 15% to 20% being singletons. This material consisted of CD4+ T cells sorted from PBMCs, taken 23 months after vaccination. These receptors came from a man between 50 and 70 years old who received an inactivated influenza vaccine. Each CDR3 is given with its conserved first and last residue. Each record gives: V gene, clone size, CDR3 protein. The size entry is marked missing in some rows and otherwise reads once, few, many or a size class.

TRBV11-2 | few | CASSPAGQGNSPLHF
TRBV6-2/TRBV6-3 | few | CASSPGTALWESNEQYF
TRBV5-1 | many | CASSPPGSQETQYF
TRBV15 | few | CATSRGEGDYGYTF
TRBV4-2 | many | CASSLGTSRTNEQFF
TRBV10-3 | few | CAAETGVHGYTF
TRBV4-3 | NA | CASSQDRGFGQYF
TRBV27 | NA | CASRRQGGGELFF
TRBV10-3 | NA | CAISGLSGPYEQYF
TRBV12-3/TRBV12-4 | NA | CASTRGTSGGTGELFF
TRBV4-1 | many | CASSPWDTANYGYTF
TRBV20-1 | NA | CSARDRLGRDGTDTQYF
TRBV7-9 | NA | CASSSFGQTSYNEQFF
TRBV5-1 | many | CASSSKGGTEAFF
TRBV6-5 | once | CASSYQWTAEAFF
TRBV20-1 | NA | CSVRSRGGGDLTDTQYF
TRBV11-3 | few | CASSKMGFGTDTQYF
TRBV5-5 | NA | CASSLGEWGRASSLHF
TRBV15 | few | CATSREDRAYYEQYF
TRBV20-1 | NA | CSASGGDTQYF
TRBV7-9 | few | CASEGQGATGELFF
TRBV11-2 | NA | CASSLGRLAGGTYNEQFF
TRBV12-3/TRBV12-4 | NA | CASSLSQGRVYEQFF
TRBV11-2 | few | CASSLDPQTQETQYF
TRBV15 | few | CATSRDRGRENTGELFF
TRBV6-2/TRBV6-3 | NA | CASIRGTTNTGELFF
TRBV6-5 | few | CASSYGQANQPQHF
TRBV7-2 | NA | CASSSYRDQPQHF
TRBV4-2 | few | CASSPSEGHEQYF
TRBV3-1 | few | CASSPGAPGELFF
TRBV4-2 | many | CASSHLPVGGDNEQFF
TRBV4-2 | few | CASSQGGAQNIQYF
TRBV7-9 | few | CASSLFLQGRETQYF
TRBV12-3/TRBV12-4 | NA | CASSPEDRGKNIQYF
TRBV10-3 | many | CAISESGTVPQHF
TRBV12-3/TRBV12-4 | few | CASSFGTRLGQPQHF
TRBV3-1 | NA | CASSQDWEVPTYEQYF
TRBV5-5 | once | CASGSGLVTEAFF
TRBV2 | few | CASSAVAAEQYF
TRBV11-2 | many | CASSLDRYWTYEQYF
TRBV20-1 | many | CSARPLAGRYNEQFF
TRBV5-8 | NA | CASSLVVSSSGNTIYF
TRBV11-3 | NA | CASSLDRTSHEEFF
TRBV24-1 | NA | CATSEAGTVPPGELFF
TRBV3-1 | NA | CASSQATGFPLAEAFF
TRBV12-3/TRBV12-4 | NA | CASASSGEPYNEQFF
TRBV28 | many | CASRWTSGDNEQFF
TRBV3-1 | few | CASSPRQGRQETQYF
TRBV9 | few | CASSVDNPGTQYF
TRBV3-1 | many | CASSVYGFKNEQFF
TRBV5-1 | NA | CASSLTSGRAPNEQYF
TRBV12-3/TRBV12-4 | few | CASRIGGTTGEQYF
TRBV6-5 | few | CASSYPDLRHGYTF
TRBV5-5 | NA | CASSSPQPGSSYEQYF